Shown below are 22 T cell receptor beta chains from a single sample sequenced in a study of Ad26.COV2.S vaccination and SARS-CoV-2 variants. Repertoires were generated with immunoSEQ multiplex PCR, while TCRdb's copy carries only in-frame clones and drops some. The sample holds some 480,000 clones, around 88% seen once. Treatment of the sample: over 15 received Ad26.COV2.S at low or high dose, single or two shots; about 5 received placebo; per-sample allocation not given. Samples analyzed were those drawn on day 63 after the first vaccine or placebo injection. The starting material was peripheral blood, obtained in a trial of Ad26.COV2.S vaccine versus placebo. All receptors derive from a person aged 18-60 years who received the Ad26.COV2.S COVID-19 vaccine or a placebo.

This clone was found once. One end of the junction fails to match germline, which may point to a read error. V is TRBV5-6 and J is TRBJ2-5; weak D call: TRBD2 (5 bases). Germline assignment: CDR1 SGHDT and CDR2 YYEEEE. The CDR3 extends over 12 amino acids. The DNA for the CDR3 is TGTGCCAGCAGCCGGGTCCCCCACCTTAGCGACTTC. It translates to CASSRVPHLSDF.

The chain employs TRBV5-1 and TRBJ1-6; D uncertain. The V end lost 0 bases, the J end lost 7 bases, and 8 bases lay between the germline ends. The CDR3 consists of 14 residues. Germline V gene lookup returns CDR1 SGHRS and CDR2 YFSETQ. The CDR3 is CASSLDAQNSPLHF. CDR3 sequence (DNA): TGCGCCAGCAGCTTGGATGCGCAAAATTCACCCCTCCACTTT.

This clone was detected a few times. The V call is TRBV27, the J call TRBJ1-2; perhaps TRBD1 as D (5 bases). The ends were cut back, 3 bases at V and 8 bases at J, with 22 bases in the middle. The CDR3 covers 16 residues. Germline CDR1 and CDR2: MNHEY and SMNVEV (reference sequence). CDR3 sequence (DNA): TGTGCCAGCAGTTTCGGGGGGGAGGGGTCCCCTGCGGGCTACACCTTC. Residues: CASSFGGEGSPAGYTF.

The rearrangement joins TRBV7-8 to TRBJ2-5, with D unclear. The CDR3 has 13 residues. Between the trimmed V and J ends, which lost 10 bases and 1 base, there was a span of 13 bases. The germline V gene has CDR1 SGHVS and CDR2 FQNEAQ. The CDR3 nucleotides read TGTGCCAAATGTACAGAGCCCCAAGAGACCCAGTACTTC. Translated: CAKCTEPQETQYF.

This chain links TRBV29-1 with TRBJ2-7; 8 bases match TRBD1. Germline V gene data show CDR1 as SQVTM and CDR2 as ANQGSEA. The length of the CDR3 is 16 residues. V trimming: 4 bases; J trimming: 1 base; junction bases outside the gene matches: 12. CDR3 sequence reads: CSVVSQGASISYEQYF. The CDR3 DNA follows: TGCAGCGTTGTGTCTCAGGGGGCTAGTATTTCCTACGAGCAGTACTTC.

V gene TRBV3-1 (or the pseudogene TRBV3-2) combines with J gene TRBJ1-1; TRBD1 agrees at 12 bases. From germline, CDR1 is LGHDT and CDR2 YNNKEL (reference sequence). V was clipped by 1 base and J by 1 base; unmatched bases: 4. CDR3 length: 17 residues. The DNA of the CDR3 is TGTGCCAGCAGCCAAGCGGGACAGGGGGCGAAGAACACTGAAGCTTTCTTT. It specifies CASSQAGQGAKNTEAFF.

The CDR3 is CASSEPRAGMGGNTIYF. For the CDR3, the DNA is TGTGCCAGCAGCGAGCCGCGGGCAGGGATGGGTGGAAACACCATATATTTT. The J gene is TRBJ1-3, the V gene TRBV28; TRBD1 is a possible D gene (5 bases). The germline CDR1 and CDR2 sequences are MDHEN and SYDVKM. Trimming stripped 6 bases from V and 3 bases from J, with 21 bases between. There are 17 residues in the CDR3.

The V call is TRBV7-9, the J call TRBJ2-3; tentative D call: TRBD2 (5 bases). This CDR3 has 16 residues. Looked up from germline, CDR1 is SEHNR and CDR2 is FQNEAQ (reference sequence). V was clipped by 5 bases and J by 3 bases, with 18 bases between them. CDR3 sequence: CASSPPERIQTDTQYF. For the CDR3, the DNA is TGTGCCAGCAGCCCTCCCGAGCGGATTCAGACAGATACGCAGTATTTT.

The V gene is TRBV6-2 or TRBV6-3, the J gene TRBJ2-5, with D unresolved. Germline V CDR1 and CDR2: MNHEY, SVGEGT. The CDR3 runs 11 residues. The V and J ends lost 5 bases and 5 bases respectively, with 6 bases between them. The DNA for the CDR3 is TGTGCCAGCAGTACCGAGGAGACCCAGTACTTC. Protein product: CASSTEETQYF.

V gene TRBV5-1 combines with J gene TRBJ2-7, with D possibly being TRBD1 (6 bases). Trimming took off 5 bases at V and 7 bases at J, with 19 bases between the two ends. The CDR3 runs to 14 residues. Germline loops: CDR1 SGHRS, CDR2 YFSETQ. The CDR3 loop is CASSLEWGLGEQYF. DNA of the CDR3: TGCGCCAGCAGTCTGGAGTGGGGGCTAGGTGAGCAGTACTTC.

This chain joins TRBV9 and TRBJ1-2; D remains unclear. Trimming cost V 0 bases and J 7 bases, with 10 bases left between them. The germline CDR1 and CDR2 sequences are SGDLS and YYNGEE. This CDR3 is 13 amino acids long. CDR3 amino acids: CASSVVRGGGYTF. The CDR3 nucleotides are TGTGCCAGCAGCGTAGTGCGAGGAGGTGGCTACACCTTC.

The V gene is TRBV15, the J gene TRBJ1-5; TRBD1 matches at 11 bases. Germline-derived CDR1 and CDR2 are LNHNV and YYDKDF (reference sequence). The CDR3 length is 16 residues. Trimming cost V 8 bases and J 6 bases; bases outside gene matches: 12. The CDR3 DNA follows: TGTGCCACCGAATTAGGACAGGGGGCGCGGGGTCAGCCCCAGCATTTT. This sequence encodes CATELGQGARGQPQHF. Full variable domain (rest looked up from reference TRBV15 and TRBJ1-5): DAMVIQNPRYQVTQFGKPVTLSCSQTLNHNVMYWYQQKSSQAPKLLFHYYDKDFNNEADTPDNFQSRRPNTSFCFLDIRSPGLGDTAMYLCATELGQGARGQPQHFGDGTRLSIL.

Only one count was recorded for this clone. The genes are TRBV9 and TRBJ2-2; D is possibly TRBD1 (6 bases). The CDR3 extends over 15 amino acids. Germline lookup yields CDR1 SGDLS and CDR2 YYNGEE. V gave up 6 bases and J gave up 0 bases, with 12 bases separating them. The CDR3 here is CASNRDIANTGELFF. The CDR3 nucleotides read TGTGCCAGCAACCGGGACATAGCGAACACCGGGGAGCTGTTTTTT.

The J gene is TRBJ2-1, the V gene TRBV19; 12 bases line up with TRBD2. Germline CDR1 LNHDA, CDR2 SQIVND (reference sequence). There are 17 residues in the CDR3. J gave up 9 bases and V 5 bases, and 14 bases lay outside the gene matches. CDR3 DNA sequence: TGTGCCAGTAGTTCGAGACTAGCGGGAGACGGACGGGGTGAGCAGTTCTTC. Its protein product is CASSSRLAGDGRGEQFF.

V and J are TRBV3-1 (or the pseudogene TRBV3-2) and TRBJ2-5, with 16 bases that match TRBD2. The CDR3 runs 16 residues. CDR1 and CDR2 (germline): LGHDT, YNNKEL (reference sequence). V was clipped by 4 bases and J by 5 bases; unmatched bases: 4. This CDR3 is CASSRGTSGRGETQYF. The CDR3 nucleotides are TGTGCCAGCAGCCGAGGGACTAGCGGGAGGGGGGAGACCCAGTACTTC.

J is TRBJ2-1 and V is TRBV5-1; a possible D gene is TRBD1 (5 bases). The V and J ends lost 4 bases and 0 bases respectively, with 8 bases between them. The CDR3 loop spans 14 amino acids. Germline V lookup: CDR1 SGHRS, CDR2 YFSETQ. CDR3: CASSRQSSYNEQFF. The CDR3 DNA follows: TGCGCCAGCAGCCGACAGAGCTCCTACAATGAGCAGTTCTTC.

The chain has TRBV6-5 and TRBJ2-1; 9 nucleotides line up with TRBD2. The germline V gene encodes CDR1 MNHEY and CDR2 SVGAGI. V dropped 0 bases and J dropped 7; count of bases not matched to a gene: 7. The CDR3 contains 16 residues. The CDR3: CASSYSSGRVRNEQFF. The CDR3 DNA sequence: TGTGCCAGCAGTTACTCTAGCGGGAGAGTTAGGAATGAGCAGTTCTTC.

The chain combines TRBV25-1 with TRBJ1-1; D not resolved. This CDR3 spans 12 amino acids. The V end was cut by 8 bases, the J end by 5 bases, with 12 bases between. Germline V CDR1 and CDR2: MGHDK, SYGVNS. The CDR3 coding sequence is TGTGCCAGCGGACCGCGGGGAACTGAAGCTTTCTTT. Translation gives CASGPRGTEAFF.

The CDR3 reads CASSLSRVQETQYF. The DNA for the CDR3 is TGTGCCAGCAGCTTATCGCGGGTACAAGAGACCCAGTACTTC. This chain links TRBV11-2 with TRBJ2-5, with D perhaps TRBD2 (5 bases). CDR3 size: 14 residues. CDR1 and CDR2 from the germline V gene are SGHAT and FQNNGV. Trimming cost V 2 bases and J 2 bases, with 9 bases left between them.

The chain is built from TRBV3-1 (or the pseudogene TRBV3-2) and TRBJ2-6, with a weak D call TRBD2 (5 bases). Germline V gene lookup returns CDR1 LGHDT and CDR2 YNNKEL (reference sequence). The length of the CDR3 is 15 residues. Trimming took 5 bases from V and 2 from J, leaving 10 bases between them. The CDR3 bases are TGTGCCAGCAGCTCGCACGGGGCTGGGGCCAACGTCCTGACTTTC. Its translation is CASSSHGAGANVLTF.

In its sample, this clone was seen a few times. The chain joins TRBV19 to TRBJ1-1; no definite D call. Trimming cost V 5 bases and J 0 bases, with 7 bases left between them. The CDR3 extends over 13 amino acids. Germline loops: CDR1 LNHDA, CDR2 SQIVND (reference sequence). CDR3 in DNA: TGTGCCAGTAGTGAAGCGATGAACACTGAAGCTTTCTTT. Amino acid sequence: CASSEAMNTEAFF.

The chain combines TRBV6-2 or TRBV6-3 with TRBJ1-5; weak D call: TRBD1 (5 bases). The germline V gene has CDR1 MNHEY and CDR2 SVGEGT. V was pared by 3 bases and J by 3 bases, with 12 bases between. CDR3 length: 15 residues. CDR3 amino acids: CASSYPGAANQPQHF. The CDR3 nucleotides read TGTGCCAGCAGTTATCCCGGGGCCGCCAATCAGCCCCAGCATTTT.